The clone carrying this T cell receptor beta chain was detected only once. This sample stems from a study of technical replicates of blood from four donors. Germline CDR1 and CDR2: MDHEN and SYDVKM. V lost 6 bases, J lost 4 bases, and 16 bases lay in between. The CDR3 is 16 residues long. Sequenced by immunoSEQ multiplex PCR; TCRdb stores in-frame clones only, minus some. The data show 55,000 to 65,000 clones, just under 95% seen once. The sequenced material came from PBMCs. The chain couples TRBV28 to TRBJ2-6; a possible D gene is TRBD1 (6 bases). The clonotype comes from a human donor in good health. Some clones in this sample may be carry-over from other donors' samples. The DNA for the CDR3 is TGTGCCAGCAGGGATCCTTGGGGGCCCGGGGCCAACGTCCTGACTTTC. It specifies CASRDPWGPGANVLTF.